Below are 5 T cell receptor beta chains sequenced from a single sample in a study of cytomegalovirus exposure and HLA in healthy donors. Use of 60 Vbeta and 13 Jbeta primers characterized the PCR. Assay used: immunoSEQ multiplex PCR; TCRdb lists only in-frame clones, some missing. This sample's table has some 75,000 clones. Material: PBMCs. These TCRs come from a boy aged 5-17 years in good health and CMV-seronegative.

V usage is TRBV6-5 and J usage is TRBJ1-2; the match to TRBD1 covers 8 bases. The CDR3 covers 15 residues. V dropped 5 bases and J dropped 3; count of bases not matched to a gene: 8. CDR1 and CDR2 (germline): MNHEY, SVGAGI. The CDR3 protein is CASSRQGLDYYGYTF. Here the CDR3 DNA reads TGTGCCAGCAGTCGACAGGGGCTAGACTACTATGGCTACACCTTC.

The chain is built from TRBV6-5 and TRBJ2-7; 7 nucleotides agree with TRBD2. CDR1 is MNHEY, CDR2 SVGAGI, per germline. This CDR3 region has 16 residues. The V gene end was trimmed by 1 base and the J gene end by 6 bases; junction bases not matched to a gene: 12. The CDR3 sequence is CASSYWTRGILGEQYF. As DNA, the CDR3 is TGTGCCAGCAGTTACTGGACTAGAGGTATTCTGGGCGAGCAGTACTTC.

The chain links TRBV6-1 to TRBJ2-5, with TRBD2 identical over 8 bases. The V gene's germline CDR1 is MNHNS and CDR2 SASEGT. V shed 1 base and J 1 base; nucleotides not matched to a gene: 5. The CDR3 consists of 16 residues. The CDR3 here is CASSEEGGGTQETQYF. DNA for the CDR3: TGTGCCAGCAGTGAAGAAGGCGGGGGGACCCAAGAGACCCAGTACTTC.

The chain links TRBV30 to TRBJ1-1; D is possibly TRBD1 (6 bases). Germline V CDR1 and CDR2: GTSNPN, SVGIG (reference sequence). The CDR3 has 16 residues. V was trimmed by 0 bases and J by 5 bases, leaving 19 bases between them. The CDR3 nucleotides read TGTGCCTGGAGTGTTGCCCGCACAGGGAGATTAACTGAAGCTTTCTTT. Translation: CAWSVARTGRLTEAFF. The whole variable domain, filled in from reference TRBV30 and TRBJ1-1, reads SQTIHQWPATLVQPVGSPLSLECTVEGTSNPNLYWYRQAAGRGLQLLFYSVGIGQISSEVPQNLSASRPQDRQFILSSKKLLLSDSGFYLCAWSVARTGRLTEAFFGQGTRLTVV.

The chain employs TRBV5-6 and TRBJ2-5; tentative D call: TRBD2 (6 bases). V lost 3 bases to trimming and J lost 5 bases, with 14 bases between them. The CDR3 is 14 amino acids. Germline values: CDR1 SGHDT, CDR2 YYEEEE. The CDR3 nucleotides are TGTGCCAGCAGCTCAGCTCGGGGGTCCGAGACCCAGTACTTC. Protein product: CASSSARGSETQYF.